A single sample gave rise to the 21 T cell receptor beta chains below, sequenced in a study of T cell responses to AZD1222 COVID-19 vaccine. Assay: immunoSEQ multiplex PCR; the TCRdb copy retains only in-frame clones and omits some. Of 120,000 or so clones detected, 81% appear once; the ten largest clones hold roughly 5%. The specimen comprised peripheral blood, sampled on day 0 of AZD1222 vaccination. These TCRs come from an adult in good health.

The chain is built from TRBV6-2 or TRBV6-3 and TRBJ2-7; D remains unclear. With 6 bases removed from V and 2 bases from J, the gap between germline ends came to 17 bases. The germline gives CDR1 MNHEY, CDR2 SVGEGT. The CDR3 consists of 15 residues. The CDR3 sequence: CASRPLGRNTYEQYF. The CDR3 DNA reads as TGTGCCAGCAGACCTCTTGGGCGGAACACCTACGAGCAGTACTTC.

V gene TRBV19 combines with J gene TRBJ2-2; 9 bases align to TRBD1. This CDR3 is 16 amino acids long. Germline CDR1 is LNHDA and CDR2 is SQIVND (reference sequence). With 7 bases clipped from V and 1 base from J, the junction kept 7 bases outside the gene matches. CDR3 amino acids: CASKTGGQGNTGELFF. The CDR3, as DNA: TGTGCCAGTAAAACGGGGGGACAGGGGAACACCGGGGAGCTGTTTTTT.

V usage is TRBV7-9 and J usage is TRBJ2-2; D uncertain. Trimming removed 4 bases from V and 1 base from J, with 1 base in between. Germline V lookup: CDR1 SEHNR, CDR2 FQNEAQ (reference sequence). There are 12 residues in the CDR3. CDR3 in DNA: TGTGCCAGCAGCTGGAACACCGGGGAGCTGTTTTTT. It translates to CASSWNTGELFF.

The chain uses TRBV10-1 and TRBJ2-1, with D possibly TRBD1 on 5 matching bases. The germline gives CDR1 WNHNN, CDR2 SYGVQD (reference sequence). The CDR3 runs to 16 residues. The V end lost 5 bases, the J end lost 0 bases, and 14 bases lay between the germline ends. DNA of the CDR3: TGCGCCAGCAGTCTTCACAGGTTAAGCTCCTACAATGAGCAGTTCTTC. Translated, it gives CASSLHRLSSYNEQFF.

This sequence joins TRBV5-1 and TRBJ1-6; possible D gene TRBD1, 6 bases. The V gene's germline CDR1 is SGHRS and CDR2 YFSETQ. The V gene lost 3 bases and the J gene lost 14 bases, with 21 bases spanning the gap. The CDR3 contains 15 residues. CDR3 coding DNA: TGCGCCAGCAGCTCCCTTGGGGGGGCTCTAGGGACCCTCCACTTT. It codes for CASSSLGGALGTLHF.

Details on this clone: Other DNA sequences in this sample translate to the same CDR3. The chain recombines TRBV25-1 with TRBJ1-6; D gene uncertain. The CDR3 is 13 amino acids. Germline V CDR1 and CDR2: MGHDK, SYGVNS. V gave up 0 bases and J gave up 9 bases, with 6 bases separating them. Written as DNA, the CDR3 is TGTGCCAGCAGTGAATACGTGGGTTCACCCCTCCACTTT. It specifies CASSEYVGSPLHF.

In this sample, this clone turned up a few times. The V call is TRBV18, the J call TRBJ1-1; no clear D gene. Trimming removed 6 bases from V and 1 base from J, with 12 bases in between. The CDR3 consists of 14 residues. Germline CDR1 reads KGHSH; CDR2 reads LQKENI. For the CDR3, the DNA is TGTGCCAGCTCCGTTGTGCGGGCGAACACTGAAGCTTTCTTT. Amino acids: CASSVVRANTEAFF.

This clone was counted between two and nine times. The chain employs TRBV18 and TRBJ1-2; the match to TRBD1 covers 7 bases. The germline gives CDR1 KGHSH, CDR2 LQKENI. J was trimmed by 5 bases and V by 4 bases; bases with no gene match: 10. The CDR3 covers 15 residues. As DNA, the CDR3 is TGTGCCAGCTCACTCCCAGGGGAGGGGGCGTATGGCTACACCTTC. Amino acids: CASSLPGEGAYGYTF.

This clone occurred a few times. The CDR3 reads CASSSRATGGYGYTF. The CDR3 DNA sequence: TGTGCCAGCAGCTCGCGCGCGACAGGGGGCTATGGCTACACCTTC. The V and J genes are TRBV28 and TRBJ1-2; 9 bases match TRBD1. V was clipped by 6 bases and J by 4 bases; unmatched bases: 9. CDR3 length: 15 amino acids. CDR1 is MDHEN, CDR2 SYDVKM, per germline.

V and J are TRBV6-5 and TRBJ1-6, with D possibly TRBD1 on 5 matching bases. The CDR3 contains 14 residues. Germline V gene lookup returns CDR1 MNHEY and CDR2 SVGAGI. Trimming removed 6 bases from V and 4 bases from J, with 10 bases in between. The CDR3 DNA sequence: TGTGCCAGCAGCCGGGACGGTTATAATTCACCCCTCCACTTT. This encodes CASSRDGYNSPLHF.

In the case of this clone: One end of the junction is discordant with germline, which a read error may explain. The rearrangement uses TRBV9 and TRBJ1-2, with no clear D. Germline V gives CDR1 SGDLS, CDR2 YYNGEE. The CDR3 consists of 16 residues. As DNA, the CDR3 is TGTGCCAGCAGCGAGCGCCGGGAGGCGTCTAACCATGGCTACACCTTC. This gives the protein CASSERREASNHGYTF.

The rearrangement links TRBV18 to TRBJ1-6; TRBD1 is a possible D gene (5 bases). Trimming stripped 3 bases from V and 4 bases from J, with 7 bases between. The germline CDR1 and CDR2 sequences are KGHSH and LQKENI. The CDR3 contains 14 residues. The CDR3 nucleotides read TGTGCCAGCTCACCCAGGGAGTATAATTCACCCCTCCACTTT. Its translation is CASSPREYNSPLHF. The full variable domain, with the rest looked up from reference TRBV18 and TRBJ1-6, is NAGVMQNPRHLVRRRGQEARLRCSPMKGHSHVYWYRQLPEEGLKFMVYLQKENIIDESGMPKERFSAEFPKEGPSILRIQQVVRGDSAAYFCASSPREYNSPLHFGNGTRLTVT.

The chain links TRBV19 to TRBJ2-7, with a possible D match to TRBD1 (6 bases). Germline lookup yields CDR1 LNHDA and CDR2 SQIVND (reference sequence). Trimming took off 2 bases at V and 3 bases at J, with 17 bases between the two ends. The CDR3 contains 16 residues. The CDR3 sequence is CASSITKTGPGYEQYF. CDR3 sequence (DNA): TGTGCCAGTAGTATAACTAAGACAGGACCGGGCTACGAGCAGTACTTC.

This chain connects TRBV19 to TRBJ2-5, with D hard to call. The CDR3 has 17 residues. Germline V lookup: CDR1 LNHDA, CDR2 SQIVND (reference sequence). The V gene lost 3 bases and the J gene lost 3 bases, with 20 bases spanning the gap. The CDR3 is CASSMGTLQPFEETQYF. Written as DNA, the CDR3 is TGTGCCAGTAGTATGGGAACACTTCAGCCCTTTGAAGAGACCCAGTACTTC.

The CDR3 sequence is CASTGYPTNYGYTF. The CDR3 bases are TGTGCCAGCACAGGTTATCCGACTAACTATGGCTACACCTTC. The J gene is TRBJ1-2, the V gene TRBV28; D uncertain. V was pared by 7 bases and J by 0 bases, with 12 bases between. The V gene's germline CDR1 is MDHEN and CDR2 SYDVKM. The CDR3 extends over 14 amino acids.

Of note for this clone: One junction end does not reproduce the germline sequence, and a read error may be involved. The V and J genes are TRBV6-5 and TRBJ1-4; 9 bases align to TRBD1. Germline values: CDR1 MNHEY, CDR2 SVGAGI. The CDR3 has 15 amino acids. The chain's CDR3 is CASSDSGTGIEKLFF. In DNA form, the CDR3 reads TGTGCCAGCAGTGACTCCGGGACAGGGATTGAAAAACTGTTTTTT.

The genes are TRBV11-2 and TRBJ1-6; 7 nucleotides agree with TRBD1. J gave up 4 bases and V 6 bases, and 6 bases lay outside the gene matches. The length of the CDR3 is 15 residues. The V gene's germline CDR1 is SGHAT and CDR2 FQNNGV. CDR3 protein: CASSKLQGYNSPLHF. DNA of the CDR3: TGTGCCAGCAGTAAACTACAGGGGTATAATTCACCCCTCCACTTT. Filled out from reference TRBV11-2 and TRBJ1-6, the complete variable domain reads EAGVAQSPRYKIIEKRQSVAFWCNPISGHATLYWYQQILGQGPKLLIQFQNNGVVDDSQLPKDRFSAERLKGVDSTLKIQPAKLEDSAVYLCASSKLQGYNSPLHFGNGTRLTVT.

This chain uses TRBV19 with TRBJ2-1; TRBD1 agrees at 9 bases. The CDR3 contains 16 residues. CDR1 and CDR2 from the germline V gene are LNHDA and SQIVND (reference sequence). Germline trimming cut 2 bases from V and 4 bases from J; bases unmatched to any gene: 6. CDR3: CASSIRTGGRYNEQFF. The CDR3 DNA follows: TGTGCCAGTAGTATAAGAACAGGGGGCCGGTACAATGAGCAGTTCTTC.

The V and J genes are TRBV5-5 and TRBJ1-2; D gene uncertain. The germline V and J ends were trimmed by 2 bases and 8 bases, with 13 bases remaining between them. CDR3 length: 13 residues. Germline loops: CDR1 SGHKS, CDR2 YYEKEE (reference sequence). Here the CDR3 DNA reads TGTGCCAGCAGCTTAGGCCCCGGGGTGGGCTACACCTTC. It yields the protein CASSLGPGVGYTF.

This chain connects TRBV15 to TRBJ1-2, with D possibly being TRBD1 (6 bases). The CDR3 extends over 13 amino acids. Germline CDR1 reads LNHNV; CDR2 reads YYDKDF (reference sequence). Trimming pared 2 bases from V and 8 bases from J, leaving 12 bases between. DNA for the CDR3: TGTGCCACCAGCAGACGGGACAACTTAGGCTACACCTTC. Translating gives CATSRRDNLGYTF.

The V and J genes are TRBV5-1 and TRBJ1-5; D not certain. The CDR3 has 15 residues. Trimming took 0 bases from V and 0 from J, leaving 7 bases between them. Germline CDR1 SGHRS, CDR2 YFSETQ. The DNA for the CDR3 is TGCGCCAGCAGCTTGGGGGGAATTAGCAATCAGCCCCAGCATTTT. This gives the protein CASSLGGISNQPQHF.